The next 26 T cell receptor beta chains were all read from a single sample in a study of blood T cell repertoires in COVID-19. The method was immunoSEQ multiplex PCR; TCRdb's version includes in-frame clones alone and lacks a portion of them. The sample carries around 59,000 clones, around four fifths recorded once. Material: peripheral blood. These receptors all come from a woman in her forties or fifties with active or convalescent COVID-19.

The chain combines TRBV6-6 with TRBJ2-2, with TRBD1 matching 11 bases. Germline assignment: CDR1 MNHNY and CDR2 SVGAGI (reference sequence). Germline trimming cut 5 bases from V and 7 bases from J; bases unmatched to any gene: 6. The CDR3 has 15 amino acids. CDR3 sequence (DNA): TGTGCCAGCAGTAAGGGACAGGGGGTTGGCGGGGAGCTGTTTTTT. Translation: CASSKGQGVGGELFF.

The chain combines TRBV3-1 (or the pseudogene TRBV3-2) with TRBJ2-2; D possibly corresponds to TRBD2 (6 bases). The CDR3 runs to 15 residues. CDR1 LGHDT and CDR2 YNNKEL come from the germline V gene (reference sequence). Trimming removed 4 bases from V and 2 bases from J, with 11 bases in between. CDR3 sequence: CASSPIGLNTGELFF. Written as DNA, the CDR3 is TGTGCCAGCAGCCCTATAGGACTAAACACCGGGGAGCTGTTTTTT.

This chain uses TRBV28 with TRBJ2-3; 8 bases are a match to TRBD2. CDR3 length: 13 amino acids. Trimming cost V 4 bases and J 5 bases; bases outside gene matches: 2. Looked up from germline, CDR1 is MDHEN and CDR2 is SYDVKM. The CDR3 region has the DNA TGTGCCAGCAGTTCGAGCGGGAGAGATACGCAGTATTTT. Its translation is CASSSSGRDTQYF.

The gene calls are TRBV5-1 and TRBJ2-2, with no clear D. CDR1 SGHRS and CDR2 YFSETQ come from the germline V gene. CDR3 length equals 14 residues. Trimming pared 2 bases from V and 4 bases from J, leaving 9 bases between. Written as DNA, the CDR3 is TGCGCCAGCAGCTTTGGGCTCCTCACCGGGGAGCTGTTTTTT. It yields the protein CASSFGLLTGELFF.

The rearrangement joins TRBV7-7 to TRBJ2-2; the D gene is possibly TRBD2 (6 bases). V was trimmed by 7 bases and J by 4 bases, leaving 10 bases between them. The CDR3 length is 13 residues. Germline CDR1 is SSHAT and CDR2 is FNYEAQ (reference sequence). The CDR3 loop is CASIRESTGELFF. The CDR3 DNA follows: TGTGCCAGCATCCGGGAGAGCACCGGGGAGCTGTTTTTT.

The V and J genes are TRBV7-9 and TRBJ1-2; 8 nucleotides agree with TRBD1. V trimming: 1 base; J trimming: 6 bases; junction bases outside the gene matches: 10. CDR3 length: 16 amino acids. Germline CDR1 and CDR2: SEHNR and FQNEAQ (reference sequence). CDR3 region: CASSLDPRRQGHGYTF. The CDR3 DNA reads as TGTGCCAGCAGCTTAGACCCCCGCCGACAGGGGCATGGCTACACCTTC. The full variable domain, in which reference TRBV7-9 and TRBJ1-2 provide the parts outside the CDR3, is DTGVSQNPRHKITKRGQNVTFRCDPISEHNRLYWYRQTLGQGPEFLTYFQNEAQLEKSRLLSDRFSAERPKGSFSTLEIQRTEQGDSAMYLCASSLDPRRQGHGYTFGSGTRLTVV.

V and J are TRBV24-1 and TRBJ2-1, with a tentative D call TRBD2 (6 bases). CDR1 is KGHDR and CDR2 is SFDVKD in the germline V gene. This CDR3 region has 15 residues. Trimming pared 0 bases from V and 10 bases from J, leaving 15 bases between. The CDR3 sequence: CATSDLRARAGEQFF. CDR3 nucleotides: TGTGCCACCAGTGATTTGCGGGCACGCGCGGGGGAGCAGTTCTTC.

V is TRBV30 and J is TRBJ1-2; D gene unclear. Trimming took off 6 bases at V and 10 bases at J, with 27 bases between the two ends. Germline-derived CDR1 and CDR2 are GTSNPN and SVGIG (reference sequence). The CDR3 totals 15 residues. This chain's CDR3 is CACRGPPFSMVDYTF. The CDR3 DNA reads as TGTGCCTGCCGCGGGCCACCTTTTTCTATGGTGGACTACACCTTC.

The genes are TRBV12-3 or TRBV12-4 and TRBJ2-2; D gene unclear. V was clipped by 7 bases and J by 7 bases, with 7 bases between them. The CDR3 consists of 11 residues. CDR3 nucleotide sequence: TGTGCCAGCAAAGTCTACGGGGAGCTGTTTTTT. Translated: CASKVYGELFF.

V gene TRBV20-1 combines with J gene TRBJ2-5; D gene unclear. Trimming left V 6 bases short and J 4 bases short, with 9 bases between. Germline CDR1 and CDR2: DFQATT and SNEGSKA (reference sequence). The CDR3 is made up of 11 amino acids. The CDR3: CSALFGETQYF. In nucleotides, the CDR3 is TGCAGTGCGCTGTTCGGAGAGACCCAGTACTTC.

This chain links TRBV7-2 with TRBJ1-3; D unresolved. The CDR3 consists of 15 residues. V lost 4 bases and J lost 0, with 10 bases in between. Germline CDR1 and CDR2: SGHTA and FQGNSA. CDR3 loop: CASSSYSASGNTIYF. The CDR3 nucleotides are TGTGCCAGCAGCTCTTACAGTGCCTCTGGAAACACCATATATTTT.

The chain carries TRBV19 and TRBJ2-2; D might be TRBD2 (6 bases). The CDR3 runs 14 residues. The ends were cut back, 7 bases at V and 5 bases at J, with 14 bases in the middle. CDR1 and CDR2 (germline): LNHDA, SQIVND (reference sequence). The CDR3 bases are TGTGCCAGTATGCGTCTTGGGGGGACCGGGGAGCTGTTTTTT. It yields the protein CASMRLGGTGELFF.

The CDR3 here is CASSHTRAYGYTF. Written as DNA, the CDR3 is TGTGCCAGCAGCCACACTAGGGCCTATGGCTACACCTTC. The chain combines TRBV9 with TRBJ1-2, with D unclear. The CDR3 spans 13 residues. Trimming took 4 bases from V and 4 from J, leaving 11 bases between them. Germline CDR1 and CDR2: SGDLS and YYNGEE.

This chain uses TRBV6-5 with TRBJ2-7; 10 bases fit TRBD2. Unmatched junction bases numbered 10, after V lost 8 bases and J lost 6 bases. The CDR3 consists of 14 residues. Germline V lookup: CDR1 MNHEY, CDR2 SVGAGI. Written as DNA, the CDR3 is TGTGCCAGCCGCGGACTAGCGGAGTCTGGCGAGCAGTACTTC. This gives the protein CASRGLAESGEQYF.

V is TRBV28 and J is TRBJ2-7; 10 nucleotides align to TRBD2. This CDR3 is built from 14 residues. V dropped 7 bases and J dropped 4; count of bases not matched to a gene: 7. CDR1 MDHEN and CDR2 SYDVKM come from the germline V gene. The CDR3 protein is CASNTAGGRYEQYF. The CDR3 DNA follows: TGTGCCAGCAATACAGCGGGAGGGCGATACGAGCAGTACTTC.

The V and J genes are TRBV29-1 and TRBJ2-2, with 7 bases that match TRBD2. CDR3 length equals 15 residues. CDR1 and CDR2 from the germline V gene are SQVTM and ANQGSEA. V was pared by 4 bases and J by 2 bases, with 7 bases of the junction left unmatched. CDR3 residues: CSVVVGGHNTGELFF. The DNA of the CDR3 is TGCAGCGTTGTGGTGGGAGGGCACAACACCGGGGAGCTGTTTTTT.

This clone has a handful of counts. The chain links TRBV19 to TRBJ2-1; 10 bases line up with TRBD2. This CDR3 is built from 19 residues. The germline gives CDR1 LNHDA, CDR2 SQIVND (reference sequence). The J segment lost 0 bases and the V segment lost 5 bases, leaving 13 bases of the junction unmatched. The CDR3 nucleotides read TGTGCCAGTAGTCCCCGGAGAATAGCGGGAGGTAACTCCTACAATGAGCAGTTCTTC. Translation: CASSPRRIAGGNSYNEQFF.

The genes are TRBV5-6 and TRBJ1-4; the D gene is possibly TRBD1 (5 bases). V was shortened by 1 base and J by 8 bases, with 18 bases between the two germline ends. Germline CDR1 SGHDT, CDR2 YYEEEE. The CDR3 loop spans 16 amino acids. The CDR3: CASSLTRWVRGEKLFF. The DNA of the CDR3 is TGTGCCAGCAGCTTGACCCGGTGGGTCCGGGGGGAAAAACTGTTTTTT.

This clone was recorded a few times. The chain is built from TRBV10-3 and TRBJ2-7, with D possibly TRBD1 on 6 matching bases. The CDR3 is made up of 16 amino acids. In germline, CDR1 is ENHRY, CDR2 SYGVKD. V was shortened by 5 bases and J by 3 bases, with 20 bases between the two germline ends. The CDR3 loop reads CAISHERQGLGYEQYF. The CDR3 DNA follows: TGTGCCATCAGTCACGAACGGCAGGGGTTAGGCTACGAGCAGTACTTC.

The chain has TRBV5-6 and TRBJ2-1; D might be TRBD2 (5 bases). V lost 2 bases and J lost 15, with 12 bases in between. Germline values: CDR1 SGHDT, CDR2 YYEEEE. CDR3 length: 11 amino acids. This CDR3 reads CASSLGGLLFF. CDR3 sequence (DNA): TGTGCCAGCAGCTTAGGCGGGTTACTGTTCTTC.

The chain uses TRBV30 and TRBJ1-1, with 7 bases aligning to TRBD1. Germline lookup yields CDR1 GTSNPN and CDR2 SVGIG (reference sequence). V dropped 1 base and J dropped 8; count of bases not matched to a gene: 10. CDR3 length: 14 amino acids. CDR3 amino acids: CAWSGGERGLEAFF. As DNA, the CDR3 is TGTGCCTGGAGTGGGGGGGAGAGGGGGCTGGAAGCTTTCTTT. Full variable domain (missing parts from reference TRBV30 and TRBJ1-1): SQTIHQWPATLVQPVGSPLSLECTVEGTSNPNLYWYRQAAGRGLQLLFYSVGIGQISSEVPQNLSASRPQDRQFILSSKKLLLSDSGFYLCAWSGGERGLEAFFGQGTRLTVV.

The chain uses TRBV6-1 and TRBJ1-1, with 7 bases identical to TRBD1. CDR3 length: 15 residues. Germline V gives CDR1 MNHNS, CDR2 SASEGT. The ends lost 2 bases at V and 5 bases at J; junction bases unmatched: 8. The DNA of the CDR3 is TGTGCCAGCAGTGAACCGGGACAGCCTACTACTGAAGCTTTCTTT. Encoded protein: CASSEPGQPTTEAFF.

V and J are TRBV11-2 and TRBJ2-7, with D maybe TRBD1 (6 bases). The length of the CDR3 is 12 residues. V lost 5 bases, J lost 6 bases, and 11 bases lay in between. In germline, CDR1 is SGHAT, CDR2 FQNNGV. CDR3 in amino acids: CASSQLRGEQYF. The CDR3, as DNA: TGTGCCAGCAGCCAGCTCAGGGGCGAGCAGTACTTC.

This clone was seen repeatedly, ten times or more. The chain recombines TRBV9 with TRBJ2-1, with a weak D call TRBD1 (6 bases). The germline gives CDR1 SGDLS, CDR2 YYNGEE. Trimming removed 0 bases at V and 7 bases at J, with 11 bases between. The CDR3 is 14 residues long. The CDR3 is CASSVEGDHNEQFF. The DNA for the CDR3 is TGTGCCAGCAGCGTAGAGGGGGACCATAATGAGCAGTTCTTC.

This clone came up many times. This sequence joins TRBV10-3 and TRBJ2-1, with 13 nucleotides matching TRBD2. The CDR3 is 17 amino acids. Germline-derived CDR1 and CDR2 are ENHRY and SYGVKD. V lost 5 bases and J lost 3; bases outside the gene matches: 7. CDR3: CAISYSGTSGIYNEQFF. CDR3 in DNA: TGTGCCATCAGTTACTCCGGGACTAGCGGGATCTACAATGAGCAGTTCTTC.

The CDR3 spells CASSPRLAGGTDTQYF. The CDR3 DNA follows: TGTGCCAGCAGCCCGAGACTAGCGGGAGGGACAGATACGCAGTATTTT. The chain recombines TRBV7-7 with TRBJ2-3; 14 bases are shared with TRBD2. J gave up 3 bases and V 5 bases, and 4 bases lay outside the gene matches. Germline CDR1 SSHAT, CDR2 FNYEAQ (reference sequence). The CDR3 extends over 16 amino acids.